This record concerns one T cell receptor (beta chain) sequence. The clone's antigen remains unknown. No base qualities exist here, and no much larger clone lies one base off it. CDR1 and CDR2 are drawn from the germline V gene: SGHRS, YFSETQ. Trimming takes 4 bases from V and 2 bases from J, and the germline ends sit 12 bases apart. The cysteine opens and the phenylalanine closes a CDR3 of 14 amino acids. Solely the CDR3 DNA is kept, with 42 bases framed from the first base. The library was generated by 5' RACE. TCRdb shows the sequencer as Illumina HiSeq 2500. A second about 7 to 11 cycle PCR used a sample-barcoded 5' primer and a J-beta primer mix. A template-switch 5' adaptor carrying 12 random nucleotides introduced a unique molecular identifier onto each TCR beta cDNA molecule. At least 2.5 million CDR3-containing paired-end reads were obtained from each sample. First-strand cDNA synthesis was performed from all RNA using the Mint cDNA synthesis kit, with priming by a TRBC-specific oligonucleotide. Following uracil-DNA glycosylase treatment, a first 18-cycle PCR with universal primers M1SS and BC2_uni_R was performed on all cDNA. The published analysis was carried out like this. For normalization, 1 million high-quality reads, each with a distinct molecular identifier, were randomly selected from each sample. Reads sharing molecular identifiers were discarded rather than binned into consensus sequences. MiTCR, set to a Q25 quality threshold and the strictest error-elimination algorithm, was used for CDR3 identification, clonotype clustering and error correction. A nonparametric unseen species model using Euler transformation provided a lower-bound estimate of total TCR beta diversity. TCRdb took the public reads, trimmed them with fastp at Q25, ran MiXCR for clone calling and kept in-frame beta chains. Rows are combined by CDR3 protein, so each entry shows the most common genes and DNA. Here the V and J calls rest on TCRdb's processing, not on the authors' analysis. Recorded for this sample are 500,000 to 600,000 distinct CDR3 sequences; 27% of them occurred a single time. Jointly, the top ten make up roughly 18% of the sample.

The donors were about 40 Caucasian individuals from Russia, aged roughly 6 to 95 years, who were systemically healthy. Roughly 9.5 milliliters of peripheral blood were drawn from each donor into EDTA-treated Vacutainer tubes. Ficoll-Paque density-gradient centrifugation was used to isolate PBMCs, with at least 6 million obtained per sample. Total RNA, at least 6 micrograms per sample, was extracted from PBMCs with Trizol reagent. The percentages of naive CD45RAhigh/CD27high T cells were determined by flow cytometry on a PBMC aliquot from every donor. The data belong to a study of blood T cells in healthy people across ages (dated by TCRdb to between 2015 and 2017). With respect to the entire study: In model experiments, template switching captured roughly one uniquely barcoded TCR beta cDNA molecule for every two T cells. Age-related changes in TCR beta repertoire diversity were measured in the study by deep sequencing normalized with unique cDNA molecular identifiers. Donors were grouped into four age groups: young (average 16 years), middle-aged (about 40), aged (62) and long-lived (less than 85). To avoid experimental bias, donors of different ages were distributed randomly across sequencing lanes. The study analyzed two additional independent replicas of 1 million unique cDNA reads from the same blood draw for two donors, one aged 18 to 30 and one aged 80 or older.

Overall study outcomes, separate from this receptor: Bulk unsorted PBMC profiling prevented conclusive comparison of naive and antigen-experienced compartments. Donor CMV infection status was unknown, potentially confounding age-related changes in expanded clonotypes. The long-lived group showed more naive CD4+ T cells, fewer expanded clones and increased TCR diversity than the aged group, suggesting age selection. Observed TCR beta diversity per million T cells fell roughly linearly with age, and a significant reduction was already apparent by age approximately 41. The percentage of naive T cells measured by flow cytometry correlated strongly with observed TCR beta diversity. Estimates of total diversity based on one million sequenced T cells were regarded as lower bounds and as underestimates.

The sequence joins TRBV5-1 to TRBJ2-5, with a tentative D gene TRBD1 over 5 matching bases. The sequence came from a woman in her seventies in good health. Source material: blood. DNA sequence: TGCGCCAGCAGCACAGGACGGGTACAAGAGACCCAGTACTTC. Its coded protein is CASSTGRVQETQYF.